The rows below give T cell receptor beta chains drawn from one sample of a study of cytomegalovirus exposure and HLA in healthy donors. Sequenced by immunoSEQ multiplex PCR; TCRdb stores in-frame clones only, minus some. The data show approximately 130,000 clones, with 75% to 85% seen just once and approximately 2.5% held by the top ten. Sequenced sample: PBMCs. These receptor sequences come from a man aged 50 to 60 in good health and CMV-seronegative. Each CDR3 is given with its conserved first and last residue. The order of the fields is V gene, clone size, J gene, D gene, CDR3 DNA, CDR3 protein. D genes are given only for firm matches. Size is stated for part of the rows, as once, few or many counts, or as a class when the clone is expanded.

TRBV6-5	.	TRBJ2-3	TRBD1	TGTGCCAGCAGTCGTCAGGGGGTGGATCAGTATTTT	CASSRQGVDQYF
TRBV5-1	.	TRBJ2-1	.	TGCGCCAGCAGCTTTCAGTTGGAGAGTGAGCAGTTCTTC	CASSFQLESEQFF
TRBV27	.	TRBJ1-2	TRBD1	TGTGCCAGCAGTTCGCCCTGGACAGGCGACTATGGCTACACCTTC	CASSSPWTGDYGYTF
TRBV5-1	.	TRBJ2-1	TRBD1	TGCGCCAGCAGGAGCTCAGGGGGCGAAGTCCATGAGCAGTTCTTC	CASRSSGGEVHEQFF
TRBV2	.	TRBJ1-6	.	TGTGCCACAACCGGGGGGAATTCACCCCTCCACTTT	CATTGGNSPLHF
TRBV7-8	.	TRBJ1-3	TRBD1	TGTGCCACTTTTATTGACAGGGCATACTCTGGAAACACCATATATTTT	CATFIDRAYSGNTIYF
TRBV2	.	TRBJ1-4	TRBD1	TGTGCCAGTATAGGGACAGGGGTTGAAAAACTGCTTTTT	CASIGTGVEKLLF
TRBV4-3	once	TRBJ2-3	.	TGCGCCAGCAGCCAAGATATGAGCGGGACATCTTGGGGGGCAGATACGCAGTATTTT	CASSQDMSGTSWGADTQYF
TRBV28	.	TRBJ1-2	TRBD1	TGTGCCAGCAGTTCACACGACAGGGTTGGCTACACCTTC	CASSSHDRVGYTF
TRBV7-9	.	TRBJ2-3	.	TGTGCCAGCAGCTCCTTCGGGGGGCCCGATACGCAGTATTTT	CASSSFGGPDTQYF
TRBV11-2	.	TRBJ2-7	TRBD1	TGTGCCAGCAGCAGGGACAGGGGGTCCTCCTACGAGCAGTACTTC	CASSRDRGSSYEQYF
TRBV25-1	.	TRBJ2-5	.	TGTGCCAGCAGTGAAGCGCCGGTCGAGACCCAGTACTTC	CASSEAPVETQYF
TRBV27	.	TRBJ2-3	.	TGTGCCAGCAGCCCCCAGGAGGTCGAAAGCACAGATACGCAGTATTTT	CASSPQEVESTDTQYF
TRBV19	few	TRBJ2-2	TRBD1	TGTGCCAGTAGTACGCAGGGGGTAGGCACCGGGGAGCTGTTTTTT	CASSTQGVGTGELFF
TRBV6-5	.	TRBJ2-7	TRBD1	TGTGCCAGCAGTTACTACGGGACAGCCTACGAGCAGTACTTC	CASSYYGTAYEQYF
TRBV10-1	.	TRBJ2-3	.	TGCGCCAGCAGTGAGTCGCGGCTAGCATCAGGAGATACGCAGTATTTT	CASSESRLASGDTQYF
TRBV7-9	.	TRBJ2-3	.	TGTGCCAGCAGCTTAGAGGCGGGGCTCACAGATACGCAGTATTTT	CASSLEAGLTDTQYF
TRBV29-1	.	TRBJ2-5	TRBD2	TGCAGCGTTGTAGGGACTAGCGGGGGAACGGCCCAGTACTTC	CSVVGTSGGTAQYF
TRBV6-5	.	TRBJ1-1	TRBD1	TGTGCCAGCAGTTTTGACAGGGGAACTGAAGCTTTCTTT	CASSFDRGTEAFF
TRBV5-6	.	TRBJ2-5	TRBD2	TGTGCCAGCAGCTTGGACGGGGGGGCCAGGGAGACCCAGTACTTC	CASSLDGGARETQYF
TRBV10-1	.	TRBJ2-7	.	TGCGCCAGCAGTGAGTCGGGAGCGACCTTCTACGAGCAGTACTTC	CASSESGATFYEQYF
TRBV27	.	TRBJ2-1	TRBD2	TGTGCCAGCAGTTTATCGATGTGGACTAGCGGGAGCAATGAGCAGTTCTTC	CASSLSMWTSGSNEQFF
TRBV4-3	.	TRBJ2-7	TRBD1	TGCGCCAGCAGCCAAGCGGTACAGGGGCCCGGCTACGAGCAGTACTTC	CASSQAVQGPGYEQYF
TRBV7-2	.	TRBJ2-7	.	TGTGCCAGCAGCTCCAACAGGGAATACTCCTACGAGCAGTACTTC	CASSSNREYSYEQYF
TRBV5-8	.	TRBJ2-1	.	TGTGCCAGCAGCTTCAAAGGGGGTCAGATTCAGTTCTTC	CASSFKGGQIQFF
TRBV27	.	TRBJ2-3	TRBD2	TGTGCCAGCAGTATCGAGCGGGGGGCTACTACAGATACGCAGTATTTT	CASSIERGATTDTQYF
TRBV5-1	few	TRBJ2-3	TRBD2	TGCGCCAGCAGCTTGGCCGATAGCGGGGGAACAGATACGCAGTATTTT	CASSLADSGGTDTQYF
TRBV4-1	.	TRBJ2-1	.	TGCGCCAGCAGCCAAGACTGGAGCGGGCTAGGTGGTGAGCAGTTCTTC	CASSQDWSGLGGEQFF
TRBV5-1	.	TRBJ2-5	.	TGCGCCAGCAGCTTTGGAGGTTTGTCCCAAGAGACCCAGTACTTC	CASSFGGLSQETQYF
TRBV4-1	.	TRBJ1-2	.	TGCGCCATCGGGGAGGGAACTAACTATGGCTACACCTTC	CAIGEGTNYGYTF
TRBV7-2	.	TRBJ1-5	TRBD1	TGTGCCAGCAGCTTATTCGGGGACAGGGTTGGCAATCAGCCCCAGCATTTT	CASSLFGDRVGNQPQHF
TRBV30	once	TRBJ1-1	TRBD1	TGTGCCTGGAGTGTATCCCCCGCGACAGGGGGCGAGTGGAAGCTGAACACTGAAGCTTTCTTT	CAWSVSPATGGEWKLNTEAFF
TRBV4-1	.	TRBJ1-1	.	TGCGCCAGCAGCCAAGGCCAGTGGACTGAAGCTTTCTTT	CASSQGQWTEAFF
TRBV5-1	.	TRBJ2-7	TRBD2	TGCGCCAGCAAATCTGGGGCGGGGGAGATCTACGAGCAGTACTTC	CASKSGAGEIYEQYF